This paragraph covers one T cell receptor beta chain sequence. Its specificity is unknown. These data come from a study of OX40 agonist ivuxolimab in advanced cancers. Study-level results: Among T cells, CD8+ cells averaged more expanded clones than CD4+ cells. Among some nonresponders, normalized T-cell clonal expansion was also low.

Some clones are missing from TCRdb's copy, which holds only in-frame ones; the method was immunoSEQ multiplex PCR. The sample holds around 60,000 clones, 70% to 90% seen once. The CDR3 has 14 residues. CDR1 is SQVTM, CDR2 ANQGSEA, per germline. With 4 bases removed from V and 5 bases from J, the gap between germline ends came to 15 bases. The source of this sequence is an adult with an advanced solid tumor such as melanoma, head and neck, liver or kidney cancer. The material was CD4+ or CD8+ T cells sorted from blood, obtained in a trial of the OX40 agonist ivuxolimab. The chain uses TRBV29-1 and TRBJ2-1, with TRBD2 as a possible D gene (7 bases). The CDR3 DNA reads as TGCAGCGTTGTGGCTTGGGGGGGCAACAATGAGCAGTTCTTC. It is translated as CSVVAWGGNNEQFF.